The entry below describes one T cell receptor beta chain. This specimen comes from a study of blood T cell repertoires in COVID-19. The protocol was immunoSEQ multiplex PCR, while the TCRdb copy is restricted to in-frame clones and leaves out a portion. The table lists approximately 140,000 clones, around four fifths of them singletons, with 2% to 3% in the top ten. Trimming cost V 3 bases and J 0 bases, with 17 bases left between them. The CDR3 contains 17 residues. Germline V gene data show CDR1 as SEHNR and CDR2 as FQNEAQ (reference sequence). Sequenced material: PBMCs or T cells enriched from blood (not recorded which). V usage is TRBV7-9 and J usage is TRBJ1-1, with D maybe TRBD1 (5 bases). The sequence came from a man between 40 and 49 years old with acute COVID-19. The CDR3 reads CASSFQTVYELNTEAFF. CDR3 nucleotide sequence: TGTGCCAGCAGCTTTCAGACAGTATACGAATTGAACACTGAAGCTTTCTTT.